The clone carrying this T cell receptor (beta chain) has more than one count but fewer than ten. Its cognate antigen is unknown. Constant-segment-primed 5'RACE gave TCR alpha and TCR beta cDNA libraries with sample barcodes and UMIs. TCRdb called the 5' RACE reads again in MiXCR, with one record for every CDR3 protein. Of 560,000 or so distinct CDR3 sequences detected, 15% to 20% appear once; the ten largest clones hold just over 8%. This record comes from a study of T-cell memory formation after mild COVID-19. Study-wide results and caveats: Whereas later expanders leaned CD4+, clones contracting day 15 to 85 showed a balanced CD4/CD8 makeup.

Sequenced material: PBMCs or a T cell subset sorted from them (not recorded which). The clonotype originates from an adult woman who had mild COVID-19 (a few samples of this study predate the infection). Cell type and time point are not known.

CDR3 nucleotides: TGCGCCAGCAAAACAGGACGGTTGAACACTGAAGCTTTCTTT. This sequence encodes CASKTGRLNTEAFF. J is TRBJ1-1 and V is TRBV4-1, with a possible D match to TRBD1 (5 bases). Germline assignment: CDR1 MGHRA and CDR2 YSYEKL. CDR3 size: 14 residues. V was trimmed by 7 bases and J by 0 bases, leaving 12 bases between them.